Given below is one T cell receptor beta chain in context. This entry belongs to a study of blood T cell repertoires in COVID-19. Enrolment of Seattle patients took place during active infection, and they were followed longitudinally. Clones were read by immunoSEQ multiplex PCR, and TCRdb kept only the in-frame ones, dropping some. This repertoire shows fewer than 200,000 clones, roughly 89% found once; its top ten account for approximately 12%. The length of the CDR3 is 14 residues. CDR1 SGHNT and CDR2 YYREEE come from the germline V gene (reference sequence). V was cut by 3 bases and J by 0 bases, with 10 bases left in between.

Specimen: peripheral blood. The chain is built from TRBV5-4 and TRBJ2-7, with D perhaps matching TRBD1 (6 bases). The receptor was derived from a woman aged 70-85 years with COVID-19, enrolled during active disease. The CDR3 DNA follows: TGTGCCAGCAGCTCACAGGGTACCTCCTACGAGCAGTACTTC. It yields the protein CASSSQGTSYEQYF. Using reference TRBV5-4 and TRBJ2-7 for the parts outside the CDR3, the full variable domain is ETGVTQSPTHLIKTRGQQVTLRCSSQSGHNTVSWYQQALGQGPQFIFQYYREEENGRGNFPPRFSGLQFPNYSSELNVNALELDDSALYLCASSSQGTSYEQYFGPGTRLTVT.